Each of the 25 T cell receptor beta chains below was sequenced from the same sample in a study of OX40 agonist ivuxolimab in advanced cancers. Assay: immunoSEQ multiplex PCR; the TCRdb copy retains only in-frame clones and omits some. This table has more than 45,000 clones, approximately 86% appearing once. Source: CD4+ or CD8+ T cells sorted from blood, taken in a trial of the OX40 agonist ivuxolimab. The receptors stem from an adult with an advanced solid tumor such as melanoma, head and neck, liver or kidney cancer.

The rearrangement uses TRBV11-2 and TRBJ2-7; D is perhaps TRBD1 (6 bases). The V end was cut by 5 bases, the J end by 3 bases, with 17 bases between. This CDR3 spans 15 amino acids. The germline gives CDR1 SGHAT, CDR2 FQNNGV. The CDR3 nucleotides read TGTGCCAGCAGCACACTTCCACTGGACAGCTACGAGCAGTACTTC. It codes for CASSTLPLDSYEQYF.

This chain links TRBV5-1 with TRBJ2-3, with TRBD1 matching over 8 bases. V gave up 4 bases and J gave up 2 bases; unmatched junction bases: 6. The CDR3 is 15 residues long. Germline CDR1 and CDR2: SGHRS and YFSETQ. The CDR3 reads CASSQGQAFTDTQYF. The DNA of the CDR3 is TGCGCCAGCAGCCAGGGACAGGCGTTCACAGATACGCAGTATTTT.

The genes are TRBV29-1 and TRBJ2-3; TRBD2 aligns across 8 bases. V shed 6 bases, J shed 8 bases, and the junction held 13 bases outside the gene matches. The CDR3 spans 14 residues. The V gene's germline CDR1 is SQVTM and CDR2 ANQGSEA. The CDR3 DNA follows: TGCAGCGTGATAGCGGGGTCTCTAAGTGGTACGCAGTATTTT. This translates into CSVIAGSLSGTQYF.

The gene calls are TRBV4-3 and TRBJ2-3; TRBD2 matches at 10 bases. From germline, CDR1 is LGHNA and CDR2 YSLEER. The CDR3 loop spans 15 amino acids. Trimming took 1 base from V and 7 from J; bases not matched to a gene: 5. The CDR3 DNA reads TGCGCCAGCAGCCAAGTAGCGGGAGGTATTTATACGCAGTATTTT. Translated, it gives CASSQVAGGIYTQYF.

This clone came up a few times. V usage is TRBV28 and J usage is TRBJ1-1; D not certain. Trimming stripped 5 bases from V and 9 bases from J, with 16 bases between. Per germline, CDR1 MDHEN and CDR2 SYDVKM. The CDR3 extends over 13 amino acids. CDR3 sequence (DNA): TGTGCCAGCAGTCCCATGCAGATGGGTAAAGCTTTCTTT. Residues: CASSPMQMGKAFF.

This chain joins TRBV7-6 and TRBJ2-1; TRBD2 aligns across 12 bases. CDR1 is SGHVS and CDR2 is FNYEAQ in the germline V gene. J gave up 8 bases and V 2 bases, and 4 bases lay outside the gene matches. There are 15 residues in the CDR3. CDR3 amino acids: CASSLRTSGTDEQFF. DNA for the CDR3: TGTGCCAGCAGCTTAAGGACTAGCGGGACTGATGAGCAGTTCTTC.

The V gene is TRBV19, the J gene TRBJ2-1; D is ambiguous. Trimming left V 3 bases short and J 5 bases short, with 11 bases between. Germline V CDR1 and CDR2: LNHDA, SQIVND (reference sequence). This CDR3 is built from 14 residues. The CDR3 coding sequence is TGTGCCAGTAGTATTAACGTTAAAGACAATGAGCAGTTCTTC. This sequence encodes CASSINVKDNEQFF.

The chain has TRBV6-6 and TRBJ2-3; a possible D gene is TRBD2 (6 bases). This CDR3 has 16 residues. Per the germline V gene, CDR1 is MNHNY and CDR2 is SVGAGI (reference sequence). Trimming cost V 0 bases and J 1 base, with 11 bases left between them. CDR3 DNA: TGTGCCAGCAGTTACTCGTCGGCTAGCGGCACAGATACGCAGTATTTT. Translated: CASSYSSASGTDTQYF.

This rearrangement joins TRBV7-2 to TRBJ2-7; the match to TRBD1 covers 7 bases. J gave up 3 bases and V 5 bases, and 7 bases lay outside the gene matches. The CDR3 runs to 14 residues. Germline V gene lookup returns CDR1 SGHTA and CDR2 FQGNSA. The chain's CDR3 is CASSLTGFGYEQYF. The DNA for the CDR3 is TGTGCCAGCAGCCTGACAGGGTTTGGCTACGAGCAGTACTTC.

This clone was counted only a few times. The V call is TRBV11-2, the J call TRBJ1-6, with D perhaps TRBD1 (5 bases). The CDR3 totals 13 residues. The germline gives CDR1 SGHAT, CDR2 FQNNGV. The V and J ends lost 7 bases and 9 bases respectively, with 13 bases between them. CDR3 coding DNA: TGTGCCAGCAATAGGCAGGGTAGTTCACCCCTCCACTTT. It yields the protein CASNRQGSSPLHF. Complete variable domain (other parts from reference TRBV11-2 and TRBJ1-6): EAGVAQSPRYKIIEKRQSVAFWCNPISGHATLYWYQQILGQGPKLLIQFQNNGVVDDSQLPKDRFSAERLKGVDSTLKIQPAKLEDSAVYLCASNRQGSSPLHFGNGTRLTVT.

CDR3 in amino acids: CASSLGGGLNTGELFF. CDR3 bases: TGTGCCAGCAGCTTAGGTGGGGGCCTAAACACCGGGGAGCTGTTTTTT. The rearrangement links TRBV5-5 to TRBJ2-2, with D possibly matching TRBD1 (6 bases). V was clipped by 2 bases and J by 2 bases, with 13 bases between them. CDR1 is SGHKS and CDR2 is YYEKEE in the germline V gene (reference sequence). This CDR3 is built from 16 residues. Together with reference TRBV5-5 and TRBJ2-2, the CDR3 gives the full variable domain: DAGVTQSPTHLIKTRGQQVTLRCSPISGHKSVSWYQQVLGQGPQFIFQYYEKEERGRGNFPDRFSARQFPNYSSELNVNALLLGDSALYLCASSLGGGLNTGELFFGEGSRLTVL.

The J gene is TRBJ2-1, the V gene TRBV19, with D perhaps TRBD1 (6 bases). The V gene lost 7 bases and the J gene lost 6 bases, with 19 bases spanning the gap. Germline V lookup: CDR1 LNHDA, CDR2 SQIVND (reference sequence). The CDR3 is made up of 15 amino acids. The CDR3 loop reads CASNAPGGGLNEQFF. The CDR3, as DNA: TGTGCCAGTAACGCCCCGGGTGGGGGCCTCAATGAGCAGTTCTTC.

The chain is built from TRBV19 and TRBJ2-1; unclear D gene. This CDR3 region has 14 residues. Germline assignment: CDR1 LNHDA and CDR2 SQIVND (reference sequence). The V end lost 1 base, the J end lost 6 bases, and 10 bases lay between the germline ends. DNA of the CDR3: TGTGCCAGTAGTATAGGGCAGGTGGCCAATGAGCAGTTCTTC. Its translation: CASSIGQVANEQFF. Filled out from reference TRBV19 and TRBJ2-1, the complete variable domain reads DGGITQSPKYLFRKEGQNVTLSCEQNLNHDAMYWYRQDPGQGLRLIYYSQIVNDFQKGDIAEGYSVSREKKESFPLTVTSAQKNPTAFYLCASSIGQVANEQFFGPGTRLTVL.

The chain employs TRBV6-6 and TRBJ1-1; D gene ambiguous. Germline assignment: CDR1 MNHNY and CDR2 SVGAGI (reference sequence). Trimming removed 0 bases at V and 0 bases at J, with 2 bases between. The CDR3 totals 13 residues. This chain's CDR3 is CASSYSVNTEAFF. DNA of the CDR3: TGTGCCAGCAGTTACTCCGTGAACACTGAAGCTTTCTTT.

The chain is built from TRBV5-6 and TRBJ2-2; tentative D call: TRBD2 (5 bases). CDR1 is SGHDT, CDR2 YYEEEE, per germline. V was trimmed by 0 bases and J by 2 bases, leaving 14 bases between them. There are 17 residues in the CDR3. The CDR3 loop is CASSLARGFLNTGELFF. The CDR3 coding sequence is TGTGCCAGCAGCTTGGCTCGAGGGTTTCTAAACACCGGGGAGCTGTTTTTT.

The CDR3, as DNA: TGTGCCAGCGCGACCGCCCAAAACTACGAGCAGTACTTC. Translating it yields CASATAQNYEQYF. V usage is TRBV13 and J usage is TRBJ2-7; the D is unclear. The V gene's germline CDR1 is PRHDT and CDR2 FYEKMQ (reference sequence). V lost 8 bases and J 3 bases, leaving 14 bases between the germline ends. CDR3 length: 13 amino acids.

This clone was counted a few times. The genes are TRBV10-1 and TRBJ2-7, with D unclear. Trimming left V 3 bases short and J 2 bases short, with 8 bases between. Germline CDR1 WNHNN, CDR2 SYGVQD (reference sequence). This CDR3 spans 13 amino acids. This CDR3 reads CASSDSLTYEQYF. The CDR3 DNA reads as TGCGCCAGCAGTGATTCCCTAACCTACGAGCAGTACTTC.

The V call is TRBV6-5, the J call TRBJ1-1, with a weak D call TRBD1 (5 bases). Between the trimmed V and J ends, which lost 5 bases and 0 bases, there was a span of 10 bases. CDR1 is MNHEY and CDR2 is SVGAGI in the germline V gene. CDR3 length equals 14 residues. For the CDR3, the DNA is TGTGCCAGCAGTCGCCCGGGGCTGAACACTGAAGCTTTCTTT. It specifies CASSRPGLNTEAFF.

Only a few counts were recorded for this clone. This sequence joins TRBV5-4 and TRBJ2-5; 9 nucleotides align to TRBD1. The CDR3 runs 13 residues. Trimming at V came to 2 bases and at J to 5 bases, leaving 1 base not matched to a gene. CDR1 and CDR2 (germline): SGHNT, YYREEE (reference sequence). The CDR3 DNA follows: TGTGCCAGCAGCTTCGACAGGGGGGAGACCCAGTACTTC. Its protein is CASSFDRGETQYF.

This chain links TRBV5-4 with TRBJ1-1; D is uncertain. The CDR3 has 15 amino acids. The germline CDR1 and CDR2 sequences are SGHNT and YYREEE (reference sequence). Trimming cost V 3 bases and J 2 bases, with 14 bases left between them. CDR3: CASSSESLTNTEAFF. The CDR3 bases are TGTGCCAGCAGCTCGGAAAGTTTAACTAACACTGAAGCTTTCTTT.

The rearrangement joins TRBV12-5 to TRBJ1-2; TRBD1 matches 8 bases. The J segment lost 2 bases and the V segment lost 5 bases, leaving 10 bases of the junction unmatched. Looked up from germline, CDR1 is LGHNT and CDR2 is FRNRAP. This CDR3 is 16 amino acids long. CDR3 protein: CASGPGQDAVNYGYTF. CDR3 nucleotides: TGTGCTAGTGGTCCGGGACAGGACGCTGTAAACTATGGCTACACCTTC. The complete variable domain, with remaining parts taken from reference TRBV12-5 and TRBJ1-2, reads DARVTQTPRHKVTEMGQEVTMRCQPILGHNTVFWYRQTMMQGLELLAYFRNRAPLDDSGMPKDRFSAEMPDATLATLKIQPSEPRDSAVYFCASGPGQDAVNYGYTFGSGTRLTVV.

This clone occurred once. The rearrangement links TRBV5-1 to TRBJ1-2; D unclear. The V end lost 0 bases, the J end lost 5 bases, and 8 bases lay between the germline ends. CDR1 is SGHRS, CDR2 YFSETQ, per germline. The CDR3 length is 13 residues. The CDR3 region has the DNA TGCGCCAGCAGCTTGGGAGAGAGGTATGGCTACACCTTC. As protein: CASSLGERYGYTF.

The chain employs TRBV7-2 and TRBJ2-2, with D hard to call. Trimming took off 5 bases at V and 1 base at J, with 8 bases between the two ends. The CDR3 sequence is 14 residues long. Germline assignment: CDR1 SGHTA and CDR2 FQGNSA. The CDR3 loop is CASSPDWNTGELFF. Here the CDR3 DNA reads TGTGCCAGCAGCCCCGACTGGAACACCGGGGAGCTGTTTTTT.

By share of the sample, this clone is medium-sized. The J gene is TRBJ1-1, the V gene TRBV11-2, with D possibly matching TRBD1 (6 bases). Between the trimmed V and J ends, which lost 3 bases and 7 bases, there was a span of 18 bases. Germline CDR1 and CDR2: SGHAT and FQNNGV. The CDR3 has 15 amino acids. The CDR3 DNA reads as TGTGCCAGCAGCTTCTCAGGGGCCTACACCGATGAAGCTTTCTTT. Residues: CASSFSGAYTDEAFF.

CDR3 protein: CSVWVNGGASGANVLTF. The CDR3 coding sequence is TGCAGCGTATGGGTTAACGGGGGGGCTTCTGGGGCCAACGTCCTGACTTTC. The gene calls are TRBV29-1 and TRBJ2-6; 8 nucleotides match TRBD2. With 6 bases clipped from V and 1 base from J, the junction kept 11 bases outside the gene matches. CDR3 length equals 17 residues. Germline V CDR1 and CDR2: SQVTM, ANQGSEA.